Each of the 23 T cell receptor beta chains below was sequenced from the same sample in a study of a mutant IDH1 vaccine in newly diagnosed glioma. As for time point: week 23, last vaccination. Each dose of the vaccine consisted of 300 ug of mutant IDH1 20-mer peptide, with topical imiquimod. Repertoires were generated with immunoSEQ multiplex PCR, while TCRdb's copy carries only in-frame clones and drops some. Of approximately 60,000 clones in the sample, roughly 81% are singletons; the top ten hold approximately 8.2%. No antigen is known for these receptors. The material sequenced was PBMCs, taken from a glioma patient whose treatment included an IDH1 peptide vaccine. The receptors come from a woman between 35 and 50 years old with glioma. Some clones in this sample may be carry-over from other donors' samples.

Here the CDR3 reads CASSEVVVGEQYF. DNA for the CDR3: TGTGCCAGCAGTGAAGTCGTTGTCGGCGAGCAGTACTTC. The J gene is TRBJ2-7, the V gene TRBV6-1; D is unclear. The CDR3 runs to 13 residues. CDR1 is MNHNS, CDR2 SASEGT, per germline. V dropped 1 base and J dropped 6 bases, with 10 bases sitting between them.

J is TRBJ1-2 and V is TRBV9; TRBD1 matches at 9 bases. Looked up from germline, CDR1 is SGDLS and CDR2 is YYNGEE. V lost 4 bases to trimming and J lost 5 bases; unmatched junction nucleotides: 9. The CDR3 covers 15 residues. This chain's CDR3 is CASSTGQGSRYGYTF. Written as DNA, the CDR3 is TGTGCCAGCAGCACGGGACAGGGAAGCCGGTATGGCTACACCTTC.

This clone was seen a few times. V and J are TRBV7-2 and TRBJ1-2; TRBD1 might be the D (5 bases). CDR1 and CDR2 from the germline V gene are SGHTA and FQGNSA. The V gene lost 1 base and the J gene lost 4 bases, with 10 bases spanning the gap. The CDR3 is 14 residues long. The CDR3 DNA reads TGTGCCAGCAGCTTAGACGGGGGTGCCTATGGCTACACCTTC. This translates into CASSLDGGAYGYTF.

V and J are TRBV6-1 and TRBJ1-1; maybe TRBD1 (5 bases). The CDR3 extends over 14 amino acids. The germline V gene has CDR1 MNHNS and CDR2 SASEGT. The V end lost 8 bases, the J end lost 6 bases, and 19 bases lay between the germline ends. CDR3 amino acids: CASCGGGRKPEAFF. In DNA, the CDR3 is TGTGCCAGCTGTGGGGGGGGGAGGAAGCCTGAAGCTTTCTTT.

V is TRBV27 and J is TRBJ2-7, with D possibly called TRBD1 or TRBD2 (7 bases each). V was clipped by 5 bases and J by 1 base, with 15 bases between them. Germline lookup yields CDR1 MNHEY and CDR2 SMNVEV (reference sequence). The CDR3 has 15 amino acids. DNA of the CDR3: TGTGCCAGCAGTCCAGGGGGGGGAGGTTCCTACGAGCAGTACTTC. The encoded protein is CASSPGGGGSYEQYF.

In this sample, this clone turned up once. The V call is TRBV6-1, the J call TRBJ1-1, with D possibly being TRBD1 (5 bases). Trimming took 5 bases from V and 3 from J, leaving 13 bases between them. Germline CDR1 and CDR2: MNHNS and SASEGT. This CDR3 spans 14 amino acids. This CDR3 reads CASSFGGDYTEAFF. The CDR3 DNA reads as TGTGCCAGCAGTTTCGGGGGGGACTACACTGAAGCTTTCTTT.

The chain uses TRBV10-3 and TRBJ2-3, with TRBD2 as a possible D gene (6 bases). The V end was cut by 4 bases, the J end by 6 bases, with 14 bases between. Germline assignment: CDR1 ENHRY and CDR2 SYGVKD. The CDR3 sequence is 14 residues long. The CDR3 coding sequence is TGTGCCATCAGTGTGGTTGGCGGGGCCGATACGCAGTATTTT. As protein: CAISVVGGADTQYF.

This clone has only a few counts. One end of the junction is discordant with germline, which a read error may explain. The CDR3: CASSPLDTSYTEAFF. CDR3 coding DNA: TGTGCTAGCAGCCCCCTGGACACAAGTTACACTGAAGCTTTCTTT. The chain carries TRBV7-7 and TRBJ1-1, with D tentatively TRBD1 (5 bases). In germline, CDR1 is SSHAT, CDR2 FNYEAQ (reference sequence). The CDR3 is 15 amino acids. Looking up the rest from reference TRBV7-7 and TRBJ1-1 gives the full variable domain: GAGVSQSPRYKVTKRGQDVTLRCDPISSHATLYWYQQALGQGPEFLTYFNYEAQPDKSGLPSDRFSAERPEGSISTLTIQRTEQRDSAMYRCASSPLDTSYTEAFFGQGTRLTVV.

The chain carries TRBV5-1 and TRBJ2-7; TRBD1 aligns across 7 bases. The CDR3 runs 14 residues. Trimming cost V 4 bases and J 3 bases; bases outside gene matches: 7. CDR1 is SGHRS and CDR2 is YFSETQ in the germline V gene. The CDR3 sequence is CASSRATGLYEQYF. As DNA, the CDR3 is TGCGCCAGCAGCAGAGCGACAGGGCTCTACGAGCAGTACTTC.

This chain connects TRBV25-1 to TRBJ2-5; a weak D match, TRBD2 (5 bases). CDR1 MGHDK and CDR2 SYGVNS come from the germline V gene. With 3 bases removed from V and 5 bases from J, the gap between germline ends came to 13 bases. This CDR3 region has 14 residues. Written as DNA, the CDR3 is TGTGCCAGCAGTGACACCCTTTCGGGGGAGACCCAGTACTTC. As protein: CASSDTLSGETQYF.

The chain joins TRBV5-1 to TRBJ2-2; D is uncertain. V was clipped by 2 bases and J by 4 bases, with 3 bases between them. Germline values: CDR1 SGHRS, CDR2 YFSETQ. The CDR3 length is 12 residues. The CDR3 bases are TGCGCCAGCAGCTTCGCCACCGGGGAGCTGTTTTTT. It yields the protein CASSFATGELFF.

The genes are TRBV5-4 and TRBJ2-1, with D perhaps assigned TRBD1 or TRBD2 (6 bases each). Trimming cost V 2 bases and J 7 bases, with 19 bases left between them. Per germline, CDR1 SGHNT and CDR2 YYREEE (reference sequence). The CDR3 totals 16 residues. CDR3 amino acids: CASSFRGSGAWNEQFF. CDR3 nucleotides: TGTGCCAGCAGCTTCCGCGGGTCGGGGGCGTGGAATGAGCAGTTCTTC.

The gene calls are TRBV30 and TRBJ2-3, with 8 bases identical to TRBD2. CDR1 and CDR2 from the germline V gene are GTSNPN and SVGIG (reference sequence). Trimming at V came to 3 bases and at J to 6 bases, leaving 5 bases not matched to a gene. The CDR3 extends over 13 amino acids. The CDR3 loop reads CAWSGGAGDTQYF. In DNA, the CDR3 is TGTGCCTGGAGCGGGGGGGCCGGGGATACGCAGTATTTT. The full variable domain, its missing parts supplied by reference TRBV30 and TRBJ2-3, is SQTIHQWPATLVQPVGSPLSLECTVEGTSNPNLYWYRQAAGRGLQLLFYSVGIGQISSEVPQNLSASRPQDRQFILSSKKLLLSDSGFYLCAWSGGAGDTQYFGPGTRLTVL.

The chain carries TRBV30 and TRBJ1-6; D remains ambiguous. Trimming removed 3 bases at V and 7 bases at J, with 7 bases between. The CDR3 covers 12 residues. The V gene's germline CDR1 is GTSNPN and CDR2 SVGIG (reference sequence). The CDR3 spells CAWRIPNSPLHF. DNA for the CDR3: TGTGCCTGGAGGATCCCGAATTCACCCCTCCACTTT.

This chain connects TRBV27 to TRBJ2-5, with D perhaps matching TRBD1 (5 bases). Germline V lookup: CDR1 MNHEY, CDR2 SMNVEV (reference sequence). The CDR3 covers 14 residues. V shed 5 bases and J shed 5 bases, with 15 bases lying between them. This CDR3 is CASSRGISQETQYF. The CDR3 DNA reads as TGTGCCAGCAGTAGGGGAATCTCGCAGGAGACCCAGTACTTC.

This clone occurred once. The chain recombines TRBV6-5 with TRBJ1-6; 8 bases fit TRBD1. The V and J ends lost 2 bases and 7 bases, in that order; junction bases with no gene match: 4. Germline CDR1 is MNHEY and CDR2 is SVGAGI. This CDR3 has 15 amino acids. The CDR3 sequence is CASSYAGTGNSPLHF. CDR3 sequence (DNA): TGTGCCAGCAGTTACGCCGGGACAGGAAATTCACCCCTCCACTTT.

The genes are TRBV2 and TRBJ1-6; 11 nucleotides agree with TRBD1. V lost 6 bases, J lost 8 bases, and 0 bases stayed unmatched. Germline CDR1 SNHLY, CDR2 FYNNEI. The CDR3 has 13 amino acids. CDR3 DNA sequence: TGTGCCAGCAGGGGACAGGGGGATTCACCCCTCCACTTT. This gives the protein CASRGQGDSPLHF.

Remarks on this clone: The junction shows a germline mismatch at one end, possibly a read error. This CDR3 is CASSDPTNLLF. CDR3 DNA sequence: TGTGCCAGCAGCGACCCAACGAACCTGCTCTTT. The chain employs TRBV9 and TRBJ1-1; D unresolved. The length of the CDR3 is 11 residues. Germline V gene sequence: CDR1 SGDLS, CDR2 YYNGEE.

The rearrangement links TRBV13 to TRBJ2-3, with TRBD1 as a possible D gene (6 bases). The germline gives CDR1 PRHDT, CDR2 FYEKMQ (reference sequence). Trimming removed 6 bases at V and 0 bases at J, with 16 bases between. The CDR3 is made up of 16 amino acids. CDR3 residues: CASSAQGGSSTDTQYF. Written as DNA, the CDR3 is TGTGCCAGCAGTGCCCAAGGGGGAAGTAGCACAGATACGCAGTATTTT.

The V gene is TRBV2, the J gene TRBJ2-6; D might be TRBD1 or TRBD2, each matching 5 bases. There are 16 residues in the CDR3. Trimming cost V 2 bases and J 3 bases, with 11 bases left between them. Per germline, CDR1 SNHLY and CDR2 FYNNEI. This CDR3 reads CASSETRGSGANVLTF. For the CDR3, the DNA is TGTGCCAGCAGTGAAACTAGGGGTAGTGGGGCCAACGTCCTGACTTTC.

The DNA of the CDR3 is TGTGCCAGCAGCGTAGGTGCCATGGGGGTGTCCTACGAGCAGTACTTC. Encoded protein: CASSVGAMGVSYEQYF. This chain joins TRBV9 and TRBJ2-7; D assignment may be TRBD1 or TRBD2 (5 bases each). CDR3 length equals 16 residues. V was pared by 0 bases and J by 1 base, with 14 bases between. In germline, CDR1 is SGDLS, CDR2 YYNGEE. The full variable domain, with the rest looked up from reference TRBV9 and TRBJ2-7, is DSGVTQTPKHLITATGQRVTLRCSPRSGDLSVYWYQQSLDQGLQFLIQYYNGEERAKGNILERFSAQQFPDLHSELNLSSLELGDSALYFCASSVGAMGVSYEQYFGPGTRLTVT.

V usage is TRBV5-1 and J usage is TRBJ1-4; D is uncertain. Germline V lookup: CDR1 SGHRS, CDR2 YFSETQ. V was shortened by 0 bases and J by 5 bases, with 8 bases between the two germline ends. CDR3 length: 14 residues. In DNA form, the CDR3 reads TGCGCCAGCAGCTTGGAGGGCCAAAATGAAAAACTGTTTTTT. This encodes CASSLEGQNEKLFF.

The rearrangement joins TRBV5-6 to TRBJ2-3, with D unresolved. Germline lookup yields CDR1 SGHDT and CDR2 YYEEEE. The CDR3 totals 12 residues. V was clipped by 0 bases and J by 10 bases, with 9 bases between them. The CDR3 DNA reads TGTGCCAGCAGCTTGGGTCGCCAGGCGCAGTATTTT. This sequence encodes CASSLGRQAQYF.